The clone carrying this T cell receptor (beta chain) was counted ten times or more. The antigen remains undetermined. Time point noted: sample taken at primary tumor resection. Whole RNA from tumor, nontumor lung or frozen PBMC was sequenced unsorted. Germline values: CDR1 MGHDK, CDR2 SYGVNS. The CDR3 runs to 14 residues. Losses at the gene ends were 5 bases for V and 3 bases for J; bases not matched to a gene: 5. Each molecule of TCR cDNA was tagged with one unique molecular identifier. TCRdb passed the 5' RACE reads through MiXCR, listing each CDR3 protein once. The table has 4,000 or so distinct CDR3 sequences, roughly 6.1% seen once; the top ten hold more than 30%. This sample stems from a study of spatial heterogeneity in lung cancer. Study-wide results and limits: Counts of expanded intratumoral alpha and beta TCRs tracked tumor mutation counts.

The sequencing used lung tumor tissue, collected at surgery. This TCR derives from a male donor with early-stage non-small cell lung cancer. The chain has TRBV25-1 and TRBJ2-7; TRBD1 matches 9 bases. CDR3 protein: CASSRTGDFYEQYF. In DNA form, the CDR3 reads TGTGCCAGCAGTCGGACAGGGGATTTCTACGAGCAGTACTTC.